The 3 T cell receptor beta chains below were found in one sample sequenced in a study of T cell responses to AZD1222 COVID-19 vaccine. The table came from immunoSEQ multiplex PCR; TCRdb's copy has only in-frame clones and leaves some out. The table shows under 130,000 clones, with about 95% occurring only once. The sequencing here drew on peripheral blood, taken on day 0 of AZD1222 vaccination. These TCRs come from an adult in good health.

V gene TRBV3-1 (or the pseudogene TRBV3-2) combines with J gene TRBJ1-4; D call uncertain. CDR3 length: 12 residues. Trimming removed 6 bases from V and 8 bases from J, with 10 bases in between. In germline, CDR1 is LGHDT, CDR2 YNNKEL (reference sequence). This CDR3 reads CASSPTQEKLFF. Written as DNA, the CDR3 is TGTGCCAGCAGTCCGACGCAAGAAAAACTGTTTTTT.

The chain has TRBV4-3 and TRBJ2-2; D possibly corresponds to TRBD2 (6 bases). Germline CDR1 is LGHNA and CDR2 is YSLEER. The CDR3 loop spans 16 amino acids. The V gene lost 1 base and the J gene lost 3 bases, with 12 bases spanning the gap. The CDR3 nucleotides are TGCGCCAGCAGCCAAGCTGGCTGGGGGGACACCGGGGAGCTGTTTTTT. Translating gives CASSQAGWGDTGELFF.

The rearrangement uses TRBV29-1 and TRBJ1-2; 7 bases are a match to TRBD1. CDR3 length: 13 residues. Trimming took 5 bases from V and 7 from J; bases not matched to a gene: 10. Germline V CDR1 and CDR2: SQVTM, ANQGSEA. In DNA form, the CDR3 reads TGCAGCGTTCTCGACAGGGCCATGCCTGGCTACACCTTC. Protein product: CSVLDRAMPGYTF.